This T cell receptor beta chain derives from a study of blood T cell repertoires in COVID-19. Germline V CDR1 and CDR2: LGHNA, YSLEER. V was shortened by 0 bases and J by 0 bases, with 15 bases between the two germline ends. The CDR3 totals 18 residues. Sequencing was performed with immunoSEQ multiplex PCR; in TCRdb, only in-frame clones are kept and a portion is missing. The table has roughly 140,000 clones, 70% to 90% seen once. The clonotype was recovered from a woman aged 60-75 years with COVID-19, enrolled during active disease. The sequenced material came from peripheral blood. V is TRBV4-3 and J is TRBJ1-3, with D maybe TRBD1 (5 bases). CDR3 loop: CASSQDPGGLSSGNTIYF. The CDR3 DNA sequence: TGCGCCAGCAGCCAAGACCCCGGGGGACTGAGCTCTGGAAACACCATATATTTT.